The entry below gives a single T cell receptor (beta chain) sequence along with its context. The data are from a study of CD8 T cells in Susac syndrome. Negative magnetic isolation gave CD8+ and CD4+ cells; FACS enriched CD8+ TEMRA. A quantity of about 0.5 to 1 ug RNA underwent reverse transcription using random hexamers. The TCR beta CDR3 was amplified by immunoSEQ multiplex PCR across 54 Vbeta, 13 Jbeta. TCRdb called the immunoSEQ multiplex PCR reads again in MiXCR, with one record for every CDR3 protein. Found here are about 130,000 distinct CDR3 sequences, about 95% of them singletons; the top ten hold around 0.12%. This receptor was obtained from a human donor with multiple sclerosis. The sample was CD4+ T cells from PBMCs.

The CDR3 loop reads CASSGKGQNYNEQFF. CDR3 nucleotide sequence: TGTGCCAGCAGCGGCAAAGGACAGAATTACAATGAGCAGTTCTTC. The chain uses TRBV7-3 and TRBJ2-1; the D gene is possibly TRBD1 (6 bases). V lost 5 bases and J lost 4, with 15 bases in between. The CDR3 spans 15 residues. In germline, CDR1 is SGHTA, CDR2 FQGTGA.